This passage covers 9 T cell receptor beta chains from one sample sequenced in a study of blood T cells in healthy people across ages. Alongside a J-beta primer mix, a sample-barcoded 5' primer served in a second PCR lasting roughly 7 to 11 cycles. TCRdb reprocessed the 5' RACE reads via MiXCR and lists one record per CDR3 protein. Among 1.2 million to 1.5 million distinct CDR3 sequences listed, around 39% were seen once. The sequencing input was blood. The receptors were gathered from a woman aged 18-29 years in good health.

This clonotype was observed many times. The junction departs from germline at one end; a sequencing error may be responsible. The chain is built from TRBV27 and TRBJ1-2; D gene unclear. CDR3 length: 13 residues. The germline gives CDR1 MNHEY, CDR2 SMNVEV (reference sequence). The chain's CDR3 is CASSLGRLYGYTF. DNA for the CDR3: TGCGCCAGCAGCTTGGGTCGACTGTATGGCTACACCTTC.

J is TRBJ2-7 and V is TRBV29-1, with 8 bases aligning to TRBD1. Germline-derived CDR1 and CDR2 are SQVTM and ANQGSEA. The CDR3 consists of 13 residues. With V trimmed by 3 bases and J by 4 bases, 5 bases remained unmatched. CDR3 amino acids: CSVEAQGAYEQYF. The CDR3 coding sequence is TGCAGCGTTGAGGCCCAGGGGGCGTACGAGCAGTACTTC.

This clonotype was detected ten times or more. The V and J genes are TRBV5-1 and TRBJ2-7; D may be TRBD2 (5 bases). The germline V gene encodes CDR1 SGHRS and CDR2 YFSETQ. The CDR3 totals 14 residues. The V end was cut by 0 bases, the J end by 7 bases, with 14 bases between. The CDR3 nucleotides read TGCGCCAGCAGCTTGGAGGCGGGCCTTAGGGAGCAGTACTTC. This gives the protein CASSLEAGLREQYF.

In DNA, the CDR3 is TGTGCCAGCAGCTTTGGACAGGGCCCAGCCTACGAGCAGTACTTC. Its translation: CASSFGQGPAYEQYF. V gene TRBV11-2 combines with J gene TRBJ2-7; TRBD1 matches 8 bases. This CDR3 contains 15 residues. The V segment lost 3 bases and the J segment 2 bases; nucleotides outside the gene matches: 6. Germline CDR1 and CDR2: SGHAT and FQNNGV.

Comment on this clonotype: Its ends do not fully match the called genes, so a read error is possible. The chain joins TRBV6-5 to TRBJ1-2; 7 bases line up with TRBD1. This CDR3 has 15 amino acids. Germline CDR1 and CDR2: MNHEY and SVGAGI. CDR3: CVSRGDGTGNYGYTF. The CDR3 DNA follows: TGTGTCAGCAGGGGGGACGGAACTGGGAACTATGGCTACACCTTC.

V usage is TRBV4-1 and J usage is TRBJ2-1; D is unclear. There are 17 residues in the CDR3. Trimming removed 4 bases at V and 0 bases at J, with 16 bases between. Germline V gene sequence: CDR1 MGHRA, CDR2 YSYEKL. In DNA form, the CDR3 reads TGCGCCAGCAGCCCTGTGACACTGGCGAGCTCCTACAATGAGCAGTTCTTC. It yields the protein CASSPVTLASSYNEQFF.

Points on this clonotype: A read error may produce the germline difference seen at one junction end. This sequence joins TRBV7-2 and TRBJ1-4; a possible D gene is TRBD1 (5 bases). This CDR3 is 17 amino acids long. Per germline, CDR1 SGHTA and CDR2 FQGNSA. CDR3 in DNA: TGTGCCGGCAGCTTGGCTTCCTCCGGGACCCTTAATGAAAAACTGTTTTTT. Translating it yields CAGSLASSGTLNEKLFF.

On this clonotype itself: A read error may explain this, as a much larger clone is one base away. The rearrangement joins TRBV29-1 to TRBJ2-1, with D perhaps matching TRBD1 (6 bases). This CDR3 comprises 15 residues. Trimming took off 0 bases at V and 8 bases at J, with 17 bases between the two ends. Germline values: CDR1 SQVTM, CDR2 ANQGSEA. The CDR3 DNA follows: TGCAGCGTTGAAGAATCCGACAGGTTTGAGCATGAGCAGTTCTTC. It codes for CSVEESDRFEHEQFF.

The gene calls are TRBV20-1 and TRBJ2-1; 10 bases map to TRBD2. CDR1 and CDR2 (germline): DFQATT, SNEGSKA (reference sequence). Trimming removed 5 bases from V and 10 bases from J; junction bases left unmatched: 11. This CDR3 region has 14 residues. The CDR3 DNA reads TGCAGTGCTGAACTAGCGGGGAGCTCCTACGAGCAGTTCTTC. Translation gives CSAELAGSSYEQFF.